This entry describes one T cell receptor beta chain. Its antigen is currently not known. Base-call qualities are not available, and no considerably larger clone is one nucleotide away. This record comes from a study of cytomegalovirus exposure and HLA in healthy donors (dated by TCRdb to about 2017). Background on the whole study: According to a later analysis, the 120 validation repertoires were produced on the same platform as the 680 or so repertoires of the first cohort. Along with the roughly 670-subject first cohort, a separate validation cohort of over 90 different subjects was used. High-throughput TCR immunosequencing, statistical association of individual TCRs with disease status, and machine learning were combined to predict cytomegalovirus infection status. The study was designed to test whether signatures of past pathogen exposure could be identified by cataloging public T cell receptors.

Libraries were built with the immunoSEQ multiplex PCR assay. In the authors' own workflow: A statistical classification framework was built for diagnosing cytomegalovirus status from the catalog of TCR beta chain sequences. TCRdb stores this immuneACCESS table with in-frame sequences only. Part of the clones is absent; in the studies checked, under half of the shortfall reflects unresolved V genes, and no reason is known for the rest. The DNA gave D and trimming, while V, J and clone size come from that table. This sample comprises roughly 90,000 clones, around 84% of them detected only once. More than 20% of the sample rests with the top ten. General study outcomes and caveats: Of the cluster scores, roughly 95% were above 0 in a later analysis, which found that TCRs clustered in the first cohort also tended to co-occur in the 120 validation repertoires. Three of the identified cytomegalovirus-associated TCR beta chains were confirmed in vitro to be specific for cytomegalovirus antigens. While some public TCRs were present in many individuals, most TCR sequences turned up only very rarely across donors. In both the original and validation cohorts, the classifier was reported to diagnose cytomegalovirus status with high specificity and sensitivity. A total of about 150 TCR beta chains were listed by the study as associated with cytomegalovirus. A later analysis lacked HLA typing for the validation cohort, so it scored co-occurrence in that cohort across all 130 or so repertoires. According to the authors, the approach could potentially be generalized to other disease states and immunological phenotypes.

Reading the germline V gene gives CDR1 MNHNS and CDR2 SASEGT. The CDR3 measures 15 amino acids from cysteine to phenylalanine. Only the CDR3 part of the read is kept: 45 bases, read in frame from the first base. Here V drops 5 bases and J drops 8 bases, and the junction holds 13 bases not matched to any gene. The donors belonged to the validation cohort of 120 subjects, which was separate from the roughly 670-subject first cohort. The TCR was taken from a man younger than 30 in good health and CMV-seropositive. Sequenced: PBMCs. Recombination joined TRBV6-1 with TRBJ1-2, and 8 bases in between align with TRBD1. The nucleotides read TGTGCCAGCAGTACCCGACAGGGGCATTACGGCGGCTACACCTTC. This sequence encodes CASSTRQGHYGGYTF.